These 3 T cell receptor beta chains came from one sample sequenced in a study of cytomegalovirus exposure and HLA in healthy donors. PCR used 60 Vbeta primers and 13 Jbeta primers. The assay was immunoSEQ multiplex PCR, and TCRdb's table has in-frame clones only and misses some. The sample holds about 140,000 clones; more than 60% are singletons and the top ten take about 1.6%. Sequencing input: PBMCs. These TCRs come from a female donor in good health and CMV-seronegative.

The gene calls are TRBV2 and TRBJ1-5, with 7 bases matching TRBD1. The V gene end was trimmed by 2 bases and the J gene end by 3 bases; junction bases not matched to a gene: 4. The CDR3 consists of 15 residues. Germline lookup yields CDR1 SNHLY and CDR2 FYNNEI. As DNA, the CDR3 is TGTGCCAGCAGTGAAAGGGACAGAATCAATCAGCCCCAGCATTTT. It yields the protein CASSERDRINQPQHF.

The chain is built from TRBV2 and TRBJ2-1; 7 positions match TRBD2. V lost 4 bases, J lost 8 bases, and 8 bases stayed unmatched. CDR1 and CDR2 (germline): SNHLY, FYNNEI. CDR3 size: 14 residues. The CDR3 sequence is CASSGWTSPDEQFF. Here the CDR3 DNA reads TGTGCCAGCAGTGGCTGGACTAGTCCCGATGAGCAGTTCTTC.

This clone was seen just once. The chain recombines TRBV9 with TRBJ1-1, with D possibly TRBD1 on 6 matching bases. V dropped 6 bases and J dropped 5 bases, with 20 bases sitting between them. From germline, CDR1 is SGDLS and CDR2 YYNGEE. The CDR3 extends over 15 amino acids. CDR3 in DNA: TGTGCCAGCACCCCCCAGGACGGGGGGCGGACTGAAGCTTTCTTT. This encodes CASTPQDGGRTEAFF. Supplemented by reference TRBV9 and TRBJ1-1, the full variable domain reads DSGVTQTPKHLITATGQRVTLRCSPRSGDLSVYWYQQSLDQGLQFLIQYYNGEERAKGNILERFSAQQFPDLHSELNLSSLELGDSALYFCASTPQDGGRTEAFFGQGTRLTVV.